This passage covers 18 T cell receptor beta chains from one sample sequenced in a study of T cells in localized non-small cell lung cancer. The table came from immunoSEQ multiplex PCR; TCRdb's copy has only in-frame clones and leaves some out. This sample yields over 25,000 clones, of which around three quarters are seen a single time; about 16% belongs to the top ten. The starting material was peripheral blood, obtained before any cancer treatment. The receptors were sampled from an older male donor with stage III squamous cell lung carcinoma.

This clone has a handful of counts. The chain joins TRBV11-2 to TRBJ1-5; D unclear. Germline lookup yields CDR1 SGHAT and CDR2 FQNNGV. The CDR3 has 13 amino acids. Trimming shortened V by 2 bases and J by 5 bases, and 7 bases separated the two germline ends. The CDR3: CASSLTSDQPQHF. CDR3 coding DNA: TGTGCCAGCAGCTTAACCTCCGATCAGCCCCAGCATTTT.

The chain has TRBV2 and TRBJ1-2, with 8 bases fitting TRBD1. Germline V CDR1 and CDR2: SNHLY, FYNNEI. V lost 5 bases to trimming and J lost 8 bases; unmatched junction nucleotides: 16. This CDR3 spans 16 amino acids. The CDR3 nucleotides are TGTGCCAGCAGTCGGGGTCAGTGGACAGGGATTGAAGGCTACACCTTC. It encodes CASSRGQWTGIEGYTF.

The chain couples TRBV5-8 to TRBJ1-4; 10 nucleotides line up with TRBD1. Per germline, CDR1 SGHTS and CDR2 YDEGEE. The CDR3 contains 17 residues. After removal of 6 bases from V and 1 base from J, the junction contained 9 bases not matched to a gene. For the CDR3, the DNA is TGTGCCAGCACCCGGTGGACAGGGGGAGGAACTAATGAAAAACTGTTTTTT. Encoded protein: CASTRWTGGGTNEKLFF.

The genes are TRBV4-3 and TRBJ2-2, with 8 bases matching TRBD1. With 4 bases clipped from V and 4 bases from J, the junction kept 5 bases outside the gene matches. Per germline, CDR1 LGHNA and CDR2 YSLEER. This CDR3 spans 15 amino acids. The CDR3 DNA follows: TGCGCCAGCAGCCTATACGGACAGGGCACCGGGGAGCTGTTTTTT. Amino acid sequence: CASSLYGQGTGELFF.

The V gene is TRBV15, the J gene TRBJ2-7; D is unresolved. V was shortened by 5 bases and J by 4 bases, with 15 bases between the two germline ends. The length of the CDR3 is 14 residues. Germline-derived CDR1 and CDR2 are LNHNV and YYDKDF (reference sequence). The CDR3 sequence is CATSARKGSYEQYF. CDR3 DNA sequence: TGTGCCACCAGCGCTAGAAAAGGAAGTTACGAGCAGTACTTC.

The chain combines TRBV7-2 with TRBJ1-2; 10 bases are a match to TRBD1. CDR1 is SGHTA, CDR2 FQGNSA, per germline. Unmatched junction bases numbered 5, after V lost 3 bases and J lost 4 bases. This CDR3 has 15 amino acids. CDR3: CASSFGTGVGYGYTF. In DNA form, the CDR3 reads TGTGCCAGCAGCTTTGGGACAGGGGTGGGCTATGGCTACACCTTC.

The chain couples TRBV13 to TRBJ1-2; tentative D call: TRBD1 (5 bases). V shed 5 bases and J shed 2 bases, with 15 bases lying between them. Germline values: CDR1 PRHDT, CDR2 FYEKMQ (reference sequence). This CDR3 spans 15 amino acids. The CDR3 sequence: CASSPRAGRNYGYTF. In DNA, the CDR3 is TGTGCCAGCAGCCCCAGGGCAGGGCGCAACTATGGCTACACCTTC.

V usage is TRBV19 and J usage is TRBJ1-3; D is possibly TRBD1 (5 bases). Between the trimmed V and J ends, which lost 7 bases and 2 bases, there was a span of 12 bases. The CDR3 is made up of 14 amino acids. The germline gives CDR1 LNHDA, CDR2 SQIVND (reference sequence). The chain's CDR3 is CASKEGYAGNTIYF. In DNA form, the CDR3 reads TGTGCCAGTAAGGAGGGGTACGCTGGAAACACCATATATTTT.

This clone appeared a few times. The genes are TRBV6-6 and TRBJ1-4; a possible D gene is TRBD1 (6 bases). Germline V gene data show CDR1 as MNHNY and CDR2 as SVGAGI (reference sequence). V dropped 4 bases and J dropped 8 bases, with 14 bases sitting between them. The CDR3 runs to 14 residues. The CDR3 DNA is TGTGCCAGCAGTTTACAGGGTCCTTGGGAAAAACTGTTTTTT. As protein: CASSLQGPWEKLFF.

This rearrangement joins TRBV7-9 to TRBJ2-2, with 12 bases lining up with TRBD2. Germline V gene data show CDR1 as SEHNR and CDR2 as FQNEAQ (reference sequence). The CDR3 is made up of 17 amino acids. Trimming cost V 5 bases and J 6 bases; bases outside gene matches: 10. CDR3 in DNA: TGTGCCAGCAGCCAGACTAGCGGGAGTAACCGGGCCGGGGAGCTGTTTTTT. Amino acids: CASSQTSGSNRAGELFF.

The rearrangement joins TRBV2 to TRBJ2-2, with unresolved D. Trimming removed 8 bases from V and 1 base from J, with 14 bases in between. The CDR3 contains 15 residues. The V gene's germline CDR1 is SNHLY and CDR2 FYNNEI. The chain's CDR3 is CASLSGLENTGELFF. Written as DNA, the CDR3 is TGTGCCAGCCTCTCCGGGTTGGAGAACACCGGGGAGCTGTTTTTT.

The chain couples TRBV11-2 to TRBJ2-5, with 7 bases that match TRBD2. Trimming at V came to 4 bases and at J to 0 bases, leaving 14 bases not matched to a gene. Germline-derived CDR1 and CDR2 are SGHAT and FQNNGV. The length of the CDR3 is 18 residues. DNA of the CDR3: TGTGCCAGCAGCTCCAGGGCACCTACTAGCGCTTACCAAGAGACCCAGTACTTC. Translating gives CASSSRAPTSAYQETQYF.

The V gene is TRBV7-8, the J gene TRBJ1-3, with 12 bases matching TRBD1. V dropped 4 bases and J dropped 4; count of bases not matched to a gene: 5. CDR3 length: 16 amino acids. Germline V CDR1 and CDR2: SGHVS, FQNEAQ. DNA for the CDR3: TGTGCCAGCAGCTCCGGGACAGGGGGCGCGGGAAACACCATATATTTT. Its translation: CASSSGTGGAGNTIYF.

This chain links TRBV6-6 with TRBJ2-4, with D perhaps TRBD2 (5 bases). This CDR3 has 13 residues. The V end was cut by 6 bases, the J end by 8 bases, with 14 bases between. Germline V gene data show CDR1 as MNHNY and CDR2 as SVGAGI (reference sequence). The CDR3 coding sequence is TGTGCCAGCAGCTCTAGCCCCCCCGACATTCAGTACTTC. Translated, it gives CASSSSPPDIQYF.

This rearrangement joins TRBV28 to TRBJ2-2, with D possibly being TRBD1 (6 bases). The V end was cut by 3 bases, the J end by 5 bases, with 13 bases between. The CDR3 has 15 residues. From germline, CDR1 is MDHEN and CDR2 SYDVKM. The CDR3 sequence is CASSLVGGRTGELFF. CDR3 nucleotide sequence: TGTGCCAGCAGTTTGGTAGGGGGACGGACCGGGGAGCTGTTTTTT.

This clone came up once. The rearrangement links TRBV9 to TRBJ2-1; possibly TRBD1 for D (6 bases). Per the germline V gene, CDR1 is SGDLS and CDR2 is YYNGEE. V was trimmed by 9 bases and J by 10 bases, leaving 14 bases between them. The CDR3 length is 11 residues. CDR3 nucleotides: TGTGCCACCCTAAAGGGACAAGAGCAGTTCTTC. This sequence encodes CATLKGQEQFF.

Written as DNA, the CDR3 is TGTGCCAGTAGCCGGGGCCTACAAGAGACCCAGTACTTC. It is translated as CASSRGLQETQYF. This sequence joins TRBV19 and TRBJ2-5, with D perhaps TRBD1 or TRBD2 (5 bases each). Germline V gene sequence: CDR1 LNHDA, CDR2 SQIVND (reference sequence). This CDR3 contains 13 residues. V shed 6 bases and J shed 2 bases, with 10 bases lying between them.

The CDR3 bases are TGTGCCAGCAGCCAAATGGGCACCGGGGAGCTGTTTTTT. It specifies CASSQMGTGELFF. This chain uses TRBV7-2 with TRBJ2-2; D is uncertain. CDR1 SGHTA and CDR2 FQGNSA come from the germline V gene. V was trimmed by 5 bases and J by 4 bases, leaving 8 bases between them. The CDR3 is 13 residues long.